The count of the clone carrying this T cell receptor (beta chain) is one. Its antigen is currently unknown. Looked up from germline, CDR1 is MNHEY and CDR2 is SVGAGI. The CDR3 is made up of 13 amino acids. V dropped 7 bases and J dropped 9 bases, with 18 bases sitting between them. Libraries were prepared by immunoSEQ multiplex PCR; TCRdb keeps only in-frame clonotypes and omits some of them. The sample records about 42,000 clones, around 79% being singletons. This record comes from a study of memory B cells and T cells in multiple sclerosis. Separate sequencing covered autoproliferating (CFSE-dim) and non-proliferating (CFSE-high) T cells from stimulus-free culture. Cultures began with some 52 million CFSE-labeled PBMCs, unstimulated for around 7 days, with replicate wells pooled. PBMCs were labeled with around 0.5 uM CFSE and cultured without exogenous stimuli. Study findings and constraints: Compartments had unequal clone-set sizes, affecting shared clonotype counts.

What was sequenced was PBMCs from blood kept in culture. This chain uses TRBV6-5 with TRBJ1-2; a weak D match, TRBD1 (6 bases). The source of this sequence is a human donor with multiple sclerosis. The CDR3 spells CASTRDTQASYTF. The CDR3 region has the DNA TGTGCCAGCACCCGGGACACCCAGGCAAGCTACACCTTC.